The 8 T cell receptor beta chains listed next were all sequenced from one sample in a study of blood T cells in healthy people across ages. Combining a sample-barcoded 5' primer with a J-beta primer mix, a second PCR ran for about 6 to 12 cycles. TCRdb recomputed calls from the 5' RACE reads with MiXCR, one row per CDR3 protein. Of 600,000 to 800,000 distinct CDR3 sequences listed, around 20% were seen once; the top ten hold 3.5% to 4%. Sequencing was performed on blood. Every receptor here comes from a man aged 65-85 years in good health.

The chain has TRBV12-3 or TRBV12-4 and TRBJ2-7; 8 bases are shared with TRBD1. The CDR3 has 14 amino acids. The trim removed 6 bases at V and 2 bases at J, leaving 6 bases unmatched. As DNA, the CDR3 is TGTGCCAGCAGCATACAGACAGGGGCCTACGAGCAGTACTTC. This encodes CASSIQTGAYEQYF.

This clonotype occurred a few times. The chain has TRBV28 and TRBJ2-3; TRBD2 matches at 14 bases. The CDR3 is 16 residues long. Germline V CDR1 and CDR2: MDHEN, SYDVKM. Trimming cost V 5 bases and J 4 bases; bases outside gene matches: 5. CDR3 DNA: TGTGCCAGCAGTAACGGACTAGCGGGAGGAGCAGATACGCAGTATTTT. Protein: CASSNGLAGGADTQYF.

Details on this clonotype: A much larger clone differs by one base, so this may be a read error. The conserved closing phenylalanine or tryptophan is absent in this CDR3, likely reflecting a read error. The chain combines TRBV24-1 with TRBJ2-4; TRBD1 agrees at 9 bases. This CDR3 is built from 14 residues. V lost 5 bases to trimming and J lost 6 bases; unmatched junction nucleotides: 4. CDR1 and CDR2 from the germline V gene are KGHDR and SFDVKD. The CDR3 sequence is CATSGPGQGNIQYY. The CDR3, as DNA: TGTGCCACCAGTGGACCGGGACAGGGAAACATTCAGTACTAC.

In its sample, this clonotype was seen many times. The rearrangement links TRBV6-2 or TRBV6-3 to TRBJ1-4; D ambiguous. CDR1 is MNHEY, CDR2 SVGEGT, per germline. This CDR3 is 15 amino acids long. Trimming shortened V by 6 bases and J by 0 bases, and 11 bases separated the two germline ends. The DNA of the CDR3 is TGTGCCAGCAGCCCGTCCTTTGCAACTAATGAAAAACTGTTTTTT. As protein: CASSPSFATNEKLFF.

In this sample, this clonotype turned up a few times. The CDR3 loop reads CSARTRTETQYF. CDR3 nucleotide sequence: TGCAGTGCCAGGACTAGGACGGAGACCCAGTACTTC. The rearrangement links TRBV20-1 to TRBJ2-5; the match to TRBD2 covers 7 bases. Germline loops: CDR1 DFQATT, CDR2 SNEGSKA (reference sequence). This CDR3 region has 12 residues. The trim removed 6 bases at V and 5 bases at J, leaving 6 bases unmatched.

This clonotype has just a few counts. The gene calls are TRBV5-1 and TRBJ2-2; 8 nucleotides align to TRBD1. The V segment lost 1 base and the J segment 4 bases; nucleotides outside the gene matches: 6. This CDR3 region has 16 residues. Germline V gene lookup returns CDR1 SGHRS and CDR2 YFSETQ. The CDR3 loop reads CASSLSDREATGELFF. CDR3 coding DNA: TGCGCCAGCAGCTTGTCGGACAGGGAGGCCACCGGGGAGCTGTTTTTT.

V usage is TRBV11-2 and J usage is TRBJ2-2; TRBD1 aligns across 11 bases. Germline trimming cut 4 bases from V and 0 bases from J; bases unmatched to any gene: 10. The germline V gene encodes CDR1 SGHAT and CDR2 FQNNGV. The CDR3 loop spans 19 amino acids. This CDR3 is CASSSDWTGGNSNTGELFF. DNA of the CDR3: TGTGCCAGCAGCTCGGACTGGACAGGGGGCAACTCGAACACCGGGGAGCTGTTTTTT.

The rearrangement joins TRBV20-1 to TRBJ2-7, with 10 bases aligning to TRBD2. Germline V gene data show CDR1 as DFQATT and CDR2 as SNEGSKA (reference sequence). The CDR3 is 17 amino acids. Germline trimming cut 5 bases from V and 4 bases from J; bases unmatched to any gene: 17. This chain's CDR3 is CSARRVNLAGEPYEQYF. The CDR3 nucleotides read TGCAGTGCTCGGAGAGTGAATCTAGCGGGAGAACCTTACGAGCAGTACTTC.